This T cell receptor beta chain came from a study of immune heterogeneity within non-small cell lung tumors. Across the study: A handful of squamous cell carcinomas, under 12 non-squamous carcinomas and 1 not otherwise specified made up the tumors.

Note on this clonotype: Its target is not known. This may come from a read error, since a much larger clone is one base off.

Bulk tumor gDNA, 450 to 600 ng per sample, served as the TCR template. Multiple widely separated biopsies were taken from each primary tumor at surgery. It was patients with untreated, newly diagnosed non-small cell lung cancer who underwent curative surgery. Newly diagnosed non-small cell lung cancer patients undergoing curative-intent surgery served as donors. Looked up from germline, CDR1 is DFQATT and CDR2 is SNEGSKA (reference sequence). CDR3 length: 13 amino acids. Trimming removed 7 bases from V and 1 base from J, with 13 bases in between. Study-wide points: Individual patients showed largely nonoverlapping sets of high-frequency T-cell receptor beta clonotypes. Local clonality of T cells correlated moderately yet significantly with local tumor mutational burden (R approximately 0.35).

Multiplex PCR employing 32 V and 13 J primers generated amplicons of the TCR beta CDR3. Using its own MiXCR run on the multiplex PCR reads, TCRdb lists one record per CDR3 protein. The table shows some 10,000 distinct CDR3 sequences, with 25% to 30% occurring only once. The J gene is TRBJ1-1, the V gene TRBV20-1, with D unresolved. What was sequenced was lung tumor tissue. The source is a man aged 50 or older with non-small cell lung cancer. CDR3 in DNA: TGCAGTGTTAGGACCGAGAAGAACACTGAAGCTTTCTTT. Translation gives CSVRTEKNTEAFF.